The TCR beta chain under discussion was sequenced for a study of cytomegalovirus exposure and HLA in healthy donors (TCRdb year 2017). About the full investigation: In an earlier analysis of several hundred of the donors, 250 to 350 Gb of sequence data and some 100 million unique TCR beta sequences from some 170 million T cells were reported. Roughly 300 gigabases of sequencing data and around 80 million unique TCR sequences made up an early release that covered 640 HLA-typed donors. The number of typed donors differed by locus: about 629-640 for A, B, C, DRB1 and DQB1; approximately 520 for DQA1; over 600 for DPA1; and around 490 for DPB1. The study combined high-throughput TCR immunosequencing, statistical association of individual TCRs with disease status, and machine learning to predict cytomegalovirus infection status. An earlier analysis of 500 to 650 of the donors applied high-throughput TCR beta sequencing to assess whether each TCR beta V gene segment acted as functional or pseudogenic. A later analysis re-analyzed previously published TCR beta repertoires from 600 to 850 donors and added high-resolution HLA genotyping to study TCR occurrence patterns. Every repertoire in the discovery cohort had been generated on one and the same sequencing platform. Alongside the repertoire data, information on donor age, sex, ethnicity and CMV serostatus was compiled. The study aimed to test whether signatures of past pathogen exposure could be identified by cataloging public T cell receptors. Five DR-DQ haplotypes were handled as single units for association and clustering, since linkage in the cohort was strong. Among the roughly 400 genotyped donors, around 81% belonged to the genetic ancestry cluster associated with self-reported Caucasian donors. Among 398 genotyped donors of the cohort, an average of approximately 240,000 unique TCR beta nucleotide sequences were sequenced per donor, about a sixth of them non-productive. In addition to the first cohort of hundreds of subjects, a separate validation cohort of 120 different subjects was used. A later genetic analysis took genome-wide SNP genotypes for 398 of the 666 donors and used that subset as a discovery cohort. Rather than using new phenotypic data, the later analysis identified candidate immune exposures from TCR beta sequences and from how often those sequences occurred across donors. Class I and class II HLA loci were covered by the typing at four-digit resolution. Using immunosequencing, the study profiled T cell repertoires from about 610 subjects and related those repertoires to cytomegalovirus serostatus. The paper's findings and limits, for the study overall: According to a later analysis, most CMV-associated TCR beta chains appeared to be HLA-restricted, and the HLA associations seemed to be driven largely by CMV exposure. The 87-base-pair reads could not distinguish some IMGT-functional V segments, including TRBV6-2 and TRBV6-3, so those segments were excluded. An earlier analysis of approximately 600 of the donors showed that most TCR beta V segments appeared in productive rearrangements either about 90% or about 30% of the time, which broadly matched IMGT annotations. In a later analysis, TCR association rates were found to vary across HLA loci, with the most associated TCRs seen for DRB1 alleles and the fewest for HLA-C alleles. In vitro tests confirmed that a few of the cytomegalovirus-associated TCR beta chains recognize cytomegalovirus antigens. CMV serostatus was the only immune exposure information available for the cohort. According to a later analysis, parvovirus B19, influenza, CMV and Epstein-Barr virus appeared linked to several top co-occurrence clusters. When HLA alleles, especially DR and DQ, strongly co-occurred, attributing TCR associations to individual alleles was difficult. A total of 164 TCR beta chains were listed by the study as associated with cytomegalovirus. Across donors, most TCR sequences were observed very rarely, whereas some public TCRs were present in many individuals. A further reported finding was that TCR beta sequences accurately predicted the HLA-A and HLA-B alleles for most subjects in the first cohort. A later genetic analysis associated a missense DCLRE1C variant with V-gene and J-gene trimming of TCR beta chains, and an independent cohort replicated the association. Correlated functional status among segregating V segments might reflect linkage disequilibrium, but an unknown experimental factor could not be ruled out. At a false discovery rate of 0.05, a later analysis linked about 17,000 TCR beta sequences to specific HLA alleles. The presence/absence analyses assumed that sequencing depth was roughly uniform across donors, and that assumption may not be true. About 17 rarely observed V segments, including chromosome 9 orphons, were excluded from the earlier analysis of about 600 of the donors because counts were too low. In this cohort, only TCR beta chains were sequenced, and detectable features were limited by the absence of alpha or paired-chain data. In a later analysis, HLA-associated TCR beta chains showed more clonal expansion and lower generation probabilities than non-associated chains that were equally common. Because HLA typing was unavailable for some donors at each locus, only the typed subset was used in association tests. A group of highly shared sequence variants was considered likely to be a technical artifact of the sequencing pipeline. Cytomegalovirus status was reported to be diagnosed by the classifier with high specificity and sensitivity in both the original and validation cohorts. In a later genetic analysis, fewer N-insertions in productive TCRs were reported among donors in an Asian-associated ancestry cluster than the roughly 640-donor mean. The authors suggested that the approach could potentially be generalized to other disease states and immunological phenotypes.

Library preparation was by the immunoSEQ multiplex PCR assay. A mixture of 60 forward primers for TCR Vbeta segments and 13 reverse primers for TCR Jbeta segments was used in the multiplex PCR. The CDR3 region of rearranged TCR beta genes was amplified from genomic DNA with a multiplex PCR assay. On the Illumina HiSeq System, the amplified TCR beta libraries were sequenced as 87-base-pair reads. The original pipeline was this. A later analysis tallied 75 million to 85 million unique TCR beta chains across the 666 repertoires, and approximately 9.9 million of those chains were shared by two or more donors. A nearest-neighbor algorithm error-corrected the raw reads and collapsed the reads into unique sequences, merging closely related sequences to remove PCR and sequencing errors. Alignment of CDR3 sequences to IMGT reference sequences was used to assign V, D and J gene segments. For a sequence to be retained, a match of at least six nucleotides was required to both a V gene segment and a J gene segment. Rearrangements were classified as productive when the CDR3 lacked stop codons and remained in frame with V and J, and all other rearrangements were classified as non-productive. CDR3 was defined by IMGT convention, running from the second conserved V-encoded cysteine to the conserved J-encoded phenylalanine. The earlier analysis of some 580 of the donors excluded any sequence lacking an unambiguous match to a single V gene segment. An earlier analysis of a few hundred of the donors classified V segments as functional when productive rearrangements were above 56.7% and as segregating when the standard deviation between donors was above 5%. A statistical classification framework was developed to diagnose cytomegalovirus status using the catalog of TCR beta chain sequences. In a later analysis, TCR nucleotide sequences were compared against IMGT/GENE-DB human TR gene sequences so that V and J genes could be assigned. A later analysis assigned CDR3 sequences and most-parsimonious VDJ recombination scenarios with the TCRdist pipeline. In a later analysis, every TCR beta chain was defined by the combination of its CDR3 amino acid sequence and its V-gene family, and reads without a unique V-gene family were dropped. To address suspected cross-contamination and a sequencing artifact, a later analysis removed approximately 600 highly shared, low-generation-probability nucleotide sequences. A later analysis calculated a clonal expansion index for each public chain from normalized within-repertoire ranks of inferred template counts. A later analysis computed generation probabilities with a VDJ recombination model fitted to out-of-frame rearrangements, and checked the results against IGoR. A later analysis scored TCR-TCR, TCR-HLA and TCR-CMV co-occurrence with hypergeometric tests, applying a repertoire-size bias correction to TCR pairs. A later analysis estimated false discovery rates by permuting HLA or CMV assignments 20 times. A later analysis grouped co-occurring TCRs with DBSCAN, adding TCRdist sequence similarity when clustering within HLA-allele-positive subsets. Repertoires with fewer than 30,000 or more than 120,000 public chains, plus five repertoires with anomalous nucleotide sharing, were excluded from co-occurrence clustering. This is the immuneACCESS table as TCRdb keeps it, with only in-frame sequences that have V and J called. A part of the clones is gone; compared with another copy, unresolved V genes explain less than half, and the rest is unexplained. D and trimming come from the DNA, and the V and J calls and clone size come from that table. A total of 65,000 to 85,000 clones appear in this sample, 10% of them only once. Of the sample, around 25% falls within the top ten clones.

From the cysteine up to the phenylalanine, the CDR3 has a length of 18 residues. Of all the DNA, just the CDR3 is kept, 54 bases in frame from base 1. V and J are trimmed by 3 bases and 1 base, and the gene matches miss 14 bases of the junction. The germline V gene encodes CDR1 SGHKS and CDR2 YYEKEE (reference sequence). This clone appeared a few times. Its cognate antigen has yet to be identified. No qualities accompany the bases; no much larger clone lies one base away. The cohort comprised some 730 healthy bone marrow donors. Cohort members were all nominally healthy when sampled, although unrecorded immune exposures were likely present. The donor tested CMV seropositive, placing the donor among the approximately 310 seropositive members of the cohort. A peripheral blood sample was collected from each donor, and TCR beta sequencing was performed on peripheral blood mononuclear cells. The Qiagen DNeasy Blood Extraction Kit was used to extract genomic DNA from the blood cell samples.

Sequencing was done on a sample of PBMCs. The sequence joins TRBV5-5 to TRBJ1-1; 8 central bases correspond to TRBD1. The TCR was taken from a man between 60 and 75 years old in good health and CMV-seropositive. The CDR3 protein sequence reads: CASSSSLWQGAQNTEAFF. The DNA is TGTGCCAGCAGCTCGAGCCTTTGGCAGGGGGCGCAGAACACTGAAGCTTTCTTT.